Below are 17 T cell receptor beta chains sequenced from a single sample in a study of T-cell memory formation after mild COVID-19. TCRdb reprocessed the 5' RACE reads via MiXCR and lists one record per CDR3 protein. Of approximately 100,000 distinct CDR3 sequences in the sample, around 10% are singletons; the top ten hold approximately 40%. The sample taken for sequencing was PBMCs or a T cell subset sorted from them (not recorded which). The receptors were sampled from a man aged 18 to 30 who had mild COVID-19 (a few samples of this study predate the infection). Cell type and time point are not known.

The chain is built from TRBV20-1 and TRBJ1-6; D is possibly TRBD1 (5 bases). The CDR3 extends over 15 amino acids. Trimming stripped 0 bases from V and 6 bases from J, with 12 bases between. CDR1 and CDR2 (germline): DFQATT, SNEGSKA (reference sequence). CDR3 nucleotides: TGCAGTGCTAGAGATGGGAACAGGATTAATTCACCCCTCCACTTT. Its protein product is CSARDGNRINSPLHF.

This clonotype occurred a few times. The chain couples TRBV9 to TRBJ2-7, with TRBD2 as a possible D gene (7 bases). The CDR3 totals 15 residues. Germline loops: CDR1 SGDLS, CDR2 YYNGEE. V lost 3 bases and J lost 3, with 16 bases in between. The CDR3 loop is CASSAGEGGDYEQYF. Here the CDR3 DNA reads TGTGCCAGCAGCGCCGGGGAGGGGGGTGACTACGAGCAGTACTTC. Based on the CDR3 plus reference TRBV9 and TRBJ2-7, the full variable domain is DSGVTQTPKHLITATGQRVTLRCSPRSGDLSVYWYQQSLDQGLQFLIQYYNGEERAKGNILERFSAQQFPDLHSELNLSSLELGDSALYFCASSAGEGGDYEQYFGPGTRLTVT.

This chain uses TRBV20-1 with TRBJ1-6, with D perhaps matching TRBD1 (6 bases). This CDR3 is built from 17 residues. Trimming left V 0 bases short and J 0 bases short, with 12 bases between. Germline V gene data show CDR1 as DFQATT and CDR2 as SNEGSKA (reference sequence). The CDR3 loop is CSAREGGRSSYNSPLHF. The CDR3 nucleotides are TGCAGTGCTAGAGAGGGGGGCAGGAGCTCCTATAATTCACCCCTCCACTTT.

This clonotype was seen more than once but under ten times. The chain joins TRBV7-2 to TRBJ2-7; maybe TRBD2 (5 bases). V lost 7 bases and J lost 2, with 12 bases in between. The CDR3 spans 13 residues. The germline gives CDR1 SGHTA, CDR2 FQGNSA. The CDR3 DNA sequence: TGTGCCAGCACCCTCGAGGGCCCCTACGAGCAGTACGTC. Its protein is CASTLEGPYEQYV.

This clonotype was seen a handful of times. The rearrangement joins TRBV7-9 to TRBJ2-2; 7 positions agree with TRBD1. This CDR3 comprises 16 residues. CDR1 SEHNR and CDR2 FQNEAQ come from the germline V gene (reference sequence). J gave up 0 bases and V 5 bases, and 6 bases lay outside the gene matches. The CDR3 loop is CASSDTGVANTGELFF. The DNA of the CDR3 is TGTGCCAGCAGCGATACAGGGGTCGCGAACACCGGGGAGCTGTTTTTT.

This chain uses TRBV11-3 with TRBJ2-2; possible D gene TRBD1, 5 bases. Trimming took off 0 bases at V and 0 bases at J, with 11 bases between the two ends. The germline CDR1 and CDR2 sequences are SGHNT and YENEEA. This CDR3 comprises 17 residues. CDR3 bases: TGTGCCAGCAGCTTAGAGGTGGGGCCGGCGAACACCGGGGAGCTGTTTTTT. Residues: CASSLEVGPANTGELFF.

The chain uses TRBV4-1 and TRBJ1-2, with 9 bases identical to TRBD1. CDR1 MGHRA and CDR2 YSYEKL come from the germline V gene. V shed 4 bases, J shed 6 bases, and the junction held 18 bases outside the gene matches. There are 18 residues in the CDR3. The CDR3 region has the DNA TGCGCCAGCAGCCGCCCACCGGGACAGGGAATAGACAAGCATGGCTACACCTTC. This translates into CASSRPPGQGIDKHGYTF.

This clonotype was seen repeatedly, ten times or more. The chain links TRBV6-5 to TRBJ2-1, with D possibly TRBD1 on 7 matching bases. Germline V lookup: CDR1 MNHEY, CDR2 SVGAGI. V shed 1 base and J shed 10 bases, with 14 bases lying between them. The length of the CDR3 is 14 residues. The CDR3 protein is CASSYFRGAGEQFF. CDR3 nucleotide sequence: TGTGCCAGCAGTTACTTCAGGGGGGCCGGGGAGCAGTTCTTC.

The J gene is TRBJ1-1, the V gene TRBV7-6, with 9 bases aligning to TRBD1. CDR3 length equals 16 residues. The V segment lost 5 bases and the J segment 0 bases; nucleotides outside the gene matches: 7. Germline V CDR1 and CDR2: SGHVS, FNYEAQ. CDR3 sequence (DNA): TGTGCCAGCAGCCCCGGTCGGGACAGGGTGAACACTGAAGCTTTCTTT. Its translation is CASSPGRDRVNTEAFF.

The chain couples TRBV9 to TRBJ2-2; D assignment may be TRBD1 or TRBD2 (5 bases each). Trimming took 0 bases from V and 0 from J, leaving 12 bases between them. The CDR3 has 17 residues. Germline V gives CDR1 SGDLS, CDR2 YYNGEE. The CDR3 spells CASSVDWDPTNTGELFF. CDR3 nucleotide sequence: TGTGCCAGCAGCGTAGATTGGGACCCCACGAACACCGGGGAGCTGTTTTTT. Together with reference TRBV9 and TRBJ2-2, the CDR3 gives the full variable domain: DSGVTQTPKHLITATGQRVTLRCSPRSGDLSVYWYQQSLDQGLQFLIQYYNGEERAKGNILERFSAQQFPDLHSELNLSSLELGDSALYFCASSVDWDPTNTGELFFGEGSRLTVL.

This clonotype was counted a few times. The rearrangement links TRBV20-1 to TRBJ2-7; 12 bases map to TRBD2. CDR1 DFQATT and CDR2 SNEGSKA come from the germline V gene (reference sequence). With V trimmed by 1 base and J by 2 bases, 12 bases remained unmatched. The CDR3 runs to 18 residues. The CDR3 DNA is TGCAGTGCTAGAGGTTATACTAGCGGGGGGTCCCACCCCTACGAGCAGTACGTC. Its protein is CSARGYTSGGSHPYEQYV.

There are a few counts of this clonotype. CDR3 loop: CASSLVPPTAGELFF. The CDR3 bases are TGCGCCAGCAGCTTGGTGCCCCCGACCGCCGGGGAGCTGTTTTTT. The V gene is TRBV5-1, the J gene TRBJ2-2; D uncertain. V dropped 0 bases and J dropped 6 bases, with 12 bases sitting between them. Germline V gene data show CDR1 as SGHRS and CDR2 as YFSETQ. This CDR3 spans 15 amino acids.

V is TRBV18 and J is TRBJ2-1; TRBD1 agrees at 11 bases. Germline V gives CDR1 KGHSH, CDR2 LQKENI. The CDR3 is made up of 13 amino acids. V lost 6 bases, J lost 9 bases, and 4 bases stayed unmatched. DNA for the CDR3: TGTGCCAGCTCTTGGACAGGGGGCGGTGAGCAGTTCTTC. Encoded protein: CASSWTGGGEQFF.

This clonotype was observed a handful of times. The CDR3 spells CASLGTSTDTQYF. For the CDR3, the DNA is TGTGCCAGCCTTGGAACTAGCACAGATACGCAGTATTTT. The V and J genes are TRBV7-9 and TRBJ2-3; the D is unclear. V was trimmed by 8 bases and J by 0 bases, leaving 9 bases between them. This CDR3 is 13 amino acids long. The V gene's germline CDR1 is SEHNR and CDR2 FQNEAQ (reference sequence). Complete variable domain (other parts from reference TRBV7-9 and TRBJ2-3): DTGVSQNPRHKITKRGQNVTFRCDPISEHNRLYWYRQTLGQGPEFLTYFQNEAQLEKSRLLSDRFSAERPKGSFSTLEIQRTEQGDSAMYLCASLGTSTDTQYFGPGTRLTVL.

The chain carries TRBV4-1 and TRBJ2-5, with 10 bases fitting TRBD1. The CDR3 extends over 16 amino acids. The germline V gene has CDR1 MGHRA and CDR2 YSYEKL. The V gene end was trimmed by 2 bases and the J gene end by 2 bases; junction bases not matched to a gene: 5. CDR3 sequence: CASSQTWTGGQETQYF. In nucleotides, the CDR3 is TGCGCCAGCAGCCAAACGTGGACAGGGGGGCAAGAGACCCAGTACTTC.

This clonotype was seen a few times. V and J are TRBV7-2 and TRBJ1-2; the D is unclear. This CDR3 is built from 15 residues. CDR1 SGHTA and CDR2 FQGNSA come from the germline V gene. V dropped 5 bases and J dropped 7 bases, with 20 bases sitting between them. CDR3 loop: CASSPPATLGPGYTF. In DNA form, the CDR3 reads TGTGCCAGCAGCCCACCTGCTACTCTTGGACCTGGCTACACCTTC. The full variable domain, with the rest looked up from reference TRBV7-2 and TRBJ1-2, is GAGVSQSPSNKVTEKGKDVELRCDPISGHTALYWYRQSLGQGLEFLIYFQGNSAPDKSGLPSDRFSAERTGGSVSTLTIQRTQQEDSAVYLCASSPPATLGPGYTFGSGTRLTVV.

This clonotype was counted a few times. The gene calls are TRBV12-3 or TRBV12-4 and TRBJ2-1; TRBD1 aligns across 7 bases. The CDR3 is 13 residues long. Trimming at V came to 5 bases and at J to 4 bases, leaving 2 bases not matched to a gene. CDR3 protein: CASSPDRYNEQFF. The CDR3 region has the DNA TGTGCCAGCAGTCCGGACAGGTACAATGAGCAGTTCTTC.